This TCR beta chain was identified in a study of blood T cell repertoires in COVID-19. Whole-study context: Spain, Italy and the United States supplied samples that represented acute and convalescent COVID-19.

The method was immunoSEQ multiplex PCR; TCRdb's version includes in-frame clones alone and lacks a portion of them. This repertoire shows some 41,000 clones, roughly nine tenths found once; its top ten account for about 9.2%. Germline V gene lookup returns CDR1 ENHRY and CDR2 SYGVKD. With 8 bases removed from V and 3 bases from J, the gap between germline ends came to 11 bases. The CDR3 consists of 12 residues. The sample consisted of peripheral blood. This chain links TRBV10-3 with TRBJ2-7; weak D call: TRBD1 (5 bases). The TCR was taken from a human donor in a cohort sampled during active COVID-19. The CDR3 bases are TGTGCCATCTCTGGGCAGGGCTACGAGCAGTACTTC. It translates to CAISGQGYEQYF.